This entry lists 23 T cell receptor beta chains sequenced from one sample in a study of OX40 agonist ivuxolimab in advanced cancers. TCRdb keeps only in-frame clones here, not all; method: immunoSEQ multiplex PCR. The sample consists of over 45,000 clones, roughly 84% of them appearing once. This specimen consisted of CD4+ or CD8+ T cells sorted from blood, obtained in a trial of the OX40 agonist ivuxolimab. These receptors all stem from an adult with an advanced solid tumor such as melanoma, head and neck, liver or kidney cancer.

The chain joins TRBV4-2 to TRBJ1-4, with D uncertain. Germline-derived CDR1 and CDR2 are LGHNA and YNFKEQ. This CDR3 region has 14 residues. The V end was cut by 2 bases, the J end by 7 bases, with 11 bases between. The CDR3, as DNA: TGTGCCAGCAGCCAACGGGGAGTAGGTGAAAAACTGTTTTTT. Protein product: CASSQRGVGEKLFF.

The CDR3 spells CASSPRKAQHF. CDR3 coding DNA: TGTGCCAGCAGCCCCCGTAAAGCCCAGCATTTT. The V gene is TRBV9, the J gene TRBJ1-5; no clear D gene. The germline V gene has CDR1 SGDLS and CDR2 YYNGEE. V gave up 4 bases and J gave up 11 bases, with 10 bases separating them. The CDR3 consists of 11 residues.

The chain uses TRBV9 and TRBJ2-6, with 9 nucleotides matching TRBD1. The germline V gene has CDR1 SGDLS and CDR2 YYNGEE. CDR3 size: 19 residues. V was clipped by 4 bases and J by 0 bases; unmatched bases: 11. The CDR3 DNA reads TGTGCCAGCAGCCCCCAAATAGGGGACAGGGTCTCTGGGGCCAACGTCCTGACTTTC. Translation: CASSPQIGDRVSGANVLTF.

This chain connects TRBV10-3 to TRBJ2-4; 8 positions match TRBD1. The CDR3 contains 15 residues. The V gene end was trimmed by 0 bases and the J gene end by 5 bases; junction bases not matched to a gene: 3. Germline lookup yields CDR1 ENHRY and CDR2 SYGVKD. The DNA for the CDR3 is TGTGCCATCAGTGAGTCCCCAGGGGGCCAAAACATTCAGTACTTC. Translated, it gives CAISESPGGQNIQYF.

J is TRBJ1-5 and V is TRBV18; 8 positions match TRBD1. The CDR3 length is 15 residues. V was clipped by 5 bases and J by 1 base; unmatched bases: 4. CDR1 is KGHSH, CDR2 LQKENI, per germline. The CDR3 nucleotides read TGTGCCAGCTCAGACAGGGGACTCAGCAATCAGCCCCAGCATTTT. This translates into CASSDRGLSNQPQHF.

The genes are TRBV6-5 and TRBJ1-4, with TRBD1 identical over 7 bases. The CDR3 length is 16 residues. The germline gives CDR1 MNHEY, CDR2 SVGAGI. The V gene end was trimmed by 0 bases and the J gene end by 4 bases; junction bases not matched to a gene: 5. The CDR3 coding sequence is TGTGCCAGCAGTTACTCGACAGGGACGGTTAATGAAAAACTGTTTTTT. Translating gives CASSYSTGTVNEKLFF.

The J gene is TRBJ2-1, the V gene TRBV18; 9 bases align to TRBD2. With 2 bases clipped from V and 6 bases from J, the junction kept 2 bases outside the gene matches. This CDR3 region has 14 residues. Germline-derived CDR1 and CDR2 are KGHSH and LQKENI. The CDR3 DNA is TGTGCCAGCTCACCAGCACTAGCGGGCAATGAGCAGTTCTTC. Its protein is CASSPALAGNEQFF.

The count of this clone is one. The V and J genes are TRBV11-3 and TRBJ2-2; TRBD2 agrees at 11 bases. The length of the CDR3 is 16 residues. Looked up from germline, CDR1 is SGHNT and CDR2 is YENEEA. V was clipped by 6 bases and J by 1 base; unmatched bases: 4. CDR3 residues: CASRTGTSGNTGELFF. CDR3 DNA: TGTGCCAGCAGGACCGGGACTAGCGGGAACACCGGGGAGCTGTTTTTT.

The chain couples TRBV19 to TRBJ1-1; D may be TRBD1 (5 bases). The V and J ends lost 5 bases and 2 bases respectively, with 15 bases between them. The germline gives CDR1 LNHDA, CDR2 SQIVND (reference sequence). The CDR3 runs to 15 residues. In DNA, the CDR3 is TGTGCCAGTAGTGCTGGGACCGGGGGTAACACTGAAGCTTTCTTT. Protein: CASSAGTGGNTEAFF.

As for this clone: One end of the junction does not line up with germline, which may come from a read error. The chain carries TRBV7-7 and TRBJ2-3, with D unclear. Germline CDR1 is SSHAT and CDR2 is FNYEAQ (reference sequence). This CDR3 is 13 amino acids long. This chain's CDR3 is CASSPYSTDTQYF. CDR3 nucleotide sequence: TGTGCTAGCAGCCCGTATAGCACAGATACGCAGTATTTT.

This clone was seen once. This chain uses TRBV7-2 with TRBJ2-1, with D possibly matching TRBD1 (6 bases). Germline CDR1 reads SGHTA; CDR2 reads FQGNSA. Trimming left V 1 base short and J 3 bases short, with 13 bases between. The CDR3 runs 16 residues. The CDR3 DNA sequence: TGTGCCAGCAGCTTAGGGCCACAGGGCCACTACAATGAGCAGTTCTTC. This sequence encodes CASSLGPQGHYNEQFF.

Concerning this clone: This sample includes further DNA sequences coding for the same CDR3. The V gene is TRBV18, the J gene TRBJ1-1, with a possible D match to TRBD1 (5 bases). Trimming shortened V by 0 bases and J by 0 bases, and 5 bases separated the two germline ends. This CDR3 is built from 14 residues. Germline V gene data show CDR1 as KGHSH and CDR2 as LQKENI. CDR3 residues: CASSPPGLNTEAFF. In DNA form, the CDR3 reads TGTGCCAGCTCACCACCGGGGCTGAACACTGAAGCTTTCTTT.

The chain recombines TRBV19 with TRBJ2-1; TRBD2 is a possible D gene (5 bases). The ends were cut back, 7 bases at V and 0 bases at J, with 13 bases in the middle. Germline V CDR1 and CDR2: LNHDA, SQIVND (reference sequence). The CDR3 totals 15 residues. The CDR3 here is CASTSTISSYNEQFF. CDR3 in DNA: TGTGCCAGTACCTCGACTATCAGCTCCTACAATGAGCAGTTCTTC.

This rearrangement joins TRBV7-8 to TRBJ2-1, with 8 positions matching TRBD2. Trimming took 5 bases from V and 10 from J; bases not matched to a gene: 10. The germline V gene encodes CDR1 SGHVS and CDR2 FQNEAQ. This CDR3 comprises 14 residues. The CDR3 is CASSRVAGSVEQFF. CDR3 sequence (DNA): TGTGCCAGCAGCCGTGTAGCGGGGTCGGTAGAGCAGTTCTTC. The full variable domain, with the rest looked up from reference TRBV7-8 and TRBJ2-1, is GAGVSQSPRYKVAKRGQDVALRCDPISGHVSLFWYQQALGQGPEFLTYFQNEAQLDKSGLPSDRFFAERPEGSVSTLKIQRTQQEDSAVYLCASSRVAGSVEQFFGPGTRLTVL.

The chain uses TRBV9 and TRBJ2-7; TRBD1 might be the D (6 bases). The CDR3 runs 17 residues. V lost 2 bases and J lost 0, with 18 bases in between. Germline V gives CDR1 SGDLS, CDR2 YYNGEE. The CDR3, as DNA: TGTGCCAGCAGCGTCATGCCGGGACACTTAAGCTCCTACGAGCAGTACTTC. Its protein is CASSVMPGHLSSYEQYF. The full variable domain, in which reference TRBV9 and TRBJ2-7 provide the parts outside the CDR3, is DSGVTQTPKHLITATGQRVTLRCSPRSGDLSVYWYQQSLDQGLQFLIQYYNGEERAKGNILERFSAQQFPDLHSELNLSSLELGDSALYFCASSVMPGHLSSYEQYFGPGTRLTVT.

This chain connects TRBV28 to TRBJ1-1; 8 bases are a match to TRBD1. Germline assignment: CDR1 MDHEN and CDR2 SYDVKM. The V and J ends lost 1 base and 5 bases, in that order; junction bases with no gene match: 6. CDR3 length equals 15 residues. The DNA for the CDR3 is TGTGCCAGCAGTTTATCGCCGACAGGGGAGACTGAAGCTTTCTTT. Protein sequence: CASSLSPTGETEAFF.

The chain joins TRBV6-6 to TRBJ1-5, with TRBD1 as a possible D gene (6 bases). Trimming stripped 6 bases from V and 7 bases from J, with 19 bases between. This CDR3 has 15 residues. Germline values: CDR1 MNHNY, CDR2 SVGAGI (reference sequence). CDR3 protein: CASRDIYREGQPQHF. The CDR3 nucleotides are TGTGCCAGCAGGGACATTTACAGGGAAGGGCAGCCCCAGCATTTT.

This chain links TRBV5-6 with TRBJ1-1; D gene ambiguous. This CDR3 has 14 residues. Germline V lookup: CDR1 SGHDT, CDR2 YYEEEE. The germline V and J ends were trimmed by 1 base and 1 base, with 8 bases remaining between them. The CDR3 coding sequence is TGTGCCAGCAGCTTGTGGTGGCAGAACACTGAAGCTTTCTTT. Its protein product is CASSLWWQNTEAFF.

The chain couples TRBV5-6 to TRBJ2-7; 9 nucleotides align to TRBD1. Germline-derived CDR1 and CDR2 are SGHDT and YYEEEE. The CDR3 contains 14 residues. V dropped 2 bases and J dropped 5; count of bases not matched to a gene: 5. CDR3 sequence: CASSFDRGYNEQYF. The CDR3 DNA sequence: TGTGCCAGCAGCTTTGACAGGGGGTACAACGAGCAGTACTTC.

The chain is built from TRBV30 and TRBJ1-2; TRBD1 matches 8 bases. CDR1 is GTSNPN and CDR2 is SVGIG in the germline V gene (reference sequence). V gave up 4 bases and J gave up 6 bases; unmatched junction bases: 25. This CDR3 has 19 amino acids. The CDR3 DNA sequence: TGTGCCTGGATTAGTCGGTTAGGACAGGGAGTTGGCGGTAGCGATGGCTACACCTTC. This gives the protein CAWISRLGQGVGGSDGYTF. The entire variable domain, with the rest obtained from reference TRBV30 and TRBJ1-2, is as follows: SQTIHQWPATLVQPVGSPLSLECTVEGTSNPNLYWYRQAAGRGLQLLFYSVGIGQISSEVPQNLSASRPQDRQFILSSKKLLLSDSGFYLCAWISRLGQGVGGSDGYTFGSGTRLTVV.

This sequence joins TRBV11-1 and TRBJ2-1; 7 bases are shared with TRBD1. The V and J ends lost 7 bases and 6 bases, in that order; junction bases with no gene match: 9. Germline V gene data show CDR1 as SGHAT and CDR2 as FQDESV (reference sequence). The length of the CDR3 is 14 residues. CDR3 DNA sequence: TGTGCCAGCACCAGTAAGCCAGGGGGCAATGAGCAGTTCTTC. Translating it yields CASTSKPGGNEQFF.

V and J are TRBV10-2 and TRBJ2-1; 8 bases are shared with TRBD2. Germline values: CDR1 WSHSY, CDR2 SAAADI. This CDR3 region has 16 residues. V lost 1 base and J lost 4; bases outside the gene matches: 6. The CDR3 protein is CASSEFGTSLYNEQFF. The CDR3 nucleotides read TGCGCCAGCAGTGAGTTCGGGACTAGTTTATACAATGAGCAGTTCTTC.

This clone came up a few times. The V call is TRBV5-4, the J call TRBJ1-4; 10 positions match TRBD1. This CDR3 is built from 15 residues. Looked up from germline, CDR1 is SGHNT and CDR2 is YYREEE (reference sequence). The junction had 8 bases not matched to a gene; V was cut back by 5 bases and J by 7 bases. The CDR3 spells CASSARDRGFEKLFF. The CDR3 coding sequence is TGTGCCAGCAGTGCTAGGGACAGGGGATTTGAAAAACTGTTTTTT.